These 28 T cell receptor beta chains share one sample of origin, sequenced in a study of cytomegalovirus exposure and HLA in healthy donors. With 60 Vbeta and 13 Jbeta primers, the PCR was carried out. The protocol was immunoSEQ multiplex PCR, while the TCRdb copy is restricted to in-frame clones and leaves out a portion. The sample lists roughly 170,000 clones, approximately 84% occurring once. The sequenced sample was PBMCs. The source of these receptors is a girl between 10 and 17 years old in good health and CMV-seropositive.

V and J are TRBV5-1 and TRBJ1-1, with a possible D match to TRBD1 (6 bases). The CDR3 spans 14 residues. The germline V and J ends were trimmed by 5 bases and 1 base, with 12 bases remaining between them. Germline loops: CDR1 SGHRS, CDR2 YFSETQ. In DNA, the CDR3 is TGCGCCAGCAGTACCGGGACAACGAACACTGAAGCTTTCTTT. Protein: CASSTGTTNTEAFF.

J is TRBJ1-6 and V is TRBV6-1; the match to TRBD1 covers 8 bases. The CDR3 is 15 amino acids. Per the germline V gene, CDR1 is MNHNS and CDR2 is SASEGT. J was trimmed by 7 bases and V by 4 bases; bases with no gene match: 6. The DNA of the CDR3 is TGTGCCAGCAGTGCGACAGGGGAGGGAAATTCACCCCTCCACTTT. Translated, it gives CASSATGEGNSPLHF.

The chain links TRBV25-1 to TRBJ1-2; no definite D call. The germline V and J ends were trimmed by 3 bases and 7 bases, with 12 bases remaining between them. The CDR3 runs 13 residues. In germline, CDR1 is MGHDK, CDR2 SYGVNS. CDR3 in amino acids: CASSDGPAGGYTF. CDR3 sequence (DNA): TGTGCCAGCAGTGATGGACCCGCGGGTGGCTACACCTTC.

This rearrangement joins TRBV6-1 to TRBJ1-2; 7 bases fit TRBD1. The J segment lost 4 bases and the V segment lost 3 bases, leaving 8 bases of the junction unmatched. This CDR3 has 15 amino acids. Germline CDR1 is MNHNS and CDR2 is SASEGT. The CDR3 DNA reads as TGTGCCAGCAGTGACTTGAACAGGGGTGGCTATGGCTACACCTTC. Translation gives CASSDLNRGGYGYTF.

The chain uses TRBV29-1 and TRBJ1-1; perhaps TRBD1 as D (6 bases). Trimming pared 3 bases from V and 0 bases from J, leaving 8 bases between. The CDR3 contains 13 residues. Germline CDR1 reads SQVTM; CDR2 reads ANQGSEA. CDR3 nucleotides: TGCAGCGTTGAGAGGGGGATGAACACTGAAGCTTTCTTT. Translated, it gives CSVERGMNTEAFF.

The gene calls are TRBV19 and TRBJ1-2; D perhaps matches TRBD1 (5 bases). The CDR3 loop spans 15 amino acids. The V end was cut by 2 bases, the J end by 4 bases, with 14 bases between. Looked up from germline, CDR1 is LNHDA and CDR2 is SQIVND (reference sequence). DNA of the CDR3: TGTGCCAGTAGTATATCCAGGGAAAGGGCCTATGGCTACACCTTC. This gives the protein CASSISRERAYGYTF.

The gene calls are TRBV10-3 and TRBJ1-2, with TRBD1 identical over 9 bases. The CDR3 runs to 12 residues. Per germline, CDR1 ENHRY and CDR2 SYGVKD. The V and J ends lost 7 bases and 7 bases, in that order; junction bases with no gene match: 4. CDR3 loop: CAITSTGGGYTF. CDR3 bases: TGTGCCATCACCTCGACAGGGGGTGGCTACACCTTC.

This clone was observed a handful of times. The rearrangement uses TRBV6-4 and TRBJ1-1, with D perhaps TRBD1 (5 bases). The CDR3 covers 15 residues. V was shortened by 3 bases and J by 1 base, with 12 bases between the two germline ends. Looked up from germline, CDR1 is MRHNA and CDR2 is SNTAGT. CDR3 nucleotides: TGTGCCAGCAGTGAATCCGAACAGGCGAACACTGAAGCTTTCTTT. Its translation is CASSESEQANTEAFF.

The chain employs TRBV21-1 and TRBJ1-3; the DNA was not compared with TRBD1, the D call given in the table. TRBV21-1 is assigned pseudogene status. The CDR3 consists of 14 residues. CDR3: CASSKGPIGNTIYF. CDR3 nucleotides: TGTGCCAGCAGCAAAGGGCCAATTGGAAACACCATATATTTT.

The DNA of the CDR3 is TGCACCAGCAGCCAAGTGGGACTAGTCACAGATACGCAGTATTTT. The encoded protein is CTSSQVGLVTDTQYF. The chain links TRBV1 to TRBJ2-3; the table assigns TRBD2, which was not confirmed against the DNA. TRBV1 is a known pseudogene. This CDR3 has 15 residues.

The chain combines TRBV4-1 with TRBJ2-5, with D perhaps TRBD2 (5 bases). V shed 0 bases and J shed 6 bases, with 5 bases lying between them. The germline V gene has CDR1 MGHRA and CDR2 YSYEKL. The CDR3 has 12 amino acids. The CDR3 sequence is CASSQDGKTQYF. Here the CDR3 DNA reads TGCGCCAGCAGCCAAGACGGGAAGACCCAGTACTTC.

This clone was recorded a few times. V usage is TRBV19 and J usage is TRBJ1-1; D is ambiguous. V lost 5 bases to trimming and J lost 2 bases, with 12 bases between them. Germline loops: CDR1 LNHDA, CDR2 SQIVND (reference sequence). There are 14 residues in the CDR3. CDR3 nucleotides: TGTGCCAGTAGTGATTTGGGAGGTAACACTGAAGCTTTCTTT. Amino acids: CASSDLGGNTEAFF.

This clone came up once. The rearrangement links TRBV2 to TRBJ1-5; D unclear. V was trimmed by 7 bases and J by 0 bases, leaving 13 bases between them. Germline-derived CDR1 and CDR2 are SNHLY and FYNNEI. CDR3 size: 15 residues. The CDR3 loop is CASIPDGASNQPQHF. CDR3 nucleotide sequence: TGTGCCAGCATCCCCGACGGAGCTAGCAATCAGCCCCAGCATTTT.

V and J are TRBV6-1 and TRBJ2-1; 13 bases align to TRBD2. The CDR3 is made up of 14 amino acids. Germline trimming cut 8 bases from V and 8 bases from J; bases unmatched to any gene: 6. Germline V gives CDR1 MNHNS, CDR2 SASEGT. This chain's CDR3 is CASLGLAGDHEQFF. In DNA form, the CDR3 reads TGTGCCAGCCTTGGACTAGCGGGGGATCATGAGCAGTTCTTC.

The J gene is TRBJ1-5, the V gene TRBV10-3; D gene ambiguous. There are 14 residues in the CDR3. Per germline, CDR1 ENHRY and CDR2 SYGVKD. V lost 6 bases, J lost 0 bases, and 9 bases lay in between. Here the CDR3 reads CAISQANSNQPQHF. The DNA of the CDR3 is TGTGCCATCAGCCAGGCTAATAGCAATCAGCCCCAGCATTTT.

Points on this clone: An end of the junction differs from the germline gene, which may be a read error. The chain joins TRBV7-9 to TRBJ2-2; the D is unclear. CDR1 and CDR2 (germline): SEHNR, FQNEAQ (reference sequence). This CDR3 is built from 15 residues. The CDR3 sequence: CSSSLETPLGGELFF. CDR3 nucleotide sequence: TGTTCCAGCAGCTTAGAGACACCCCTCGGCGGGGAGCTGTTTTTT.

The chain has TRBV19 and TRBJ1-5; TRBD1 matches 8 bases. V shed 8 bases and J 6 bases; nucleotides not matched to a gene: 3. CDR3 length equals 12 residues. Germline V gives CDR1 LNHDA, CDR2 SQIVND (reference sequence). The CDR3 is CASVTGGQPQHF. CDR3 in DNA: TGTGCCAGTGTTACAGGGGGTCAGCCCCAGCATTTT.

The chain employs TRBV10-3 and TRBJ1-1, with 7 nucleotides matching TRBD1. The CDR3 length is 15 residues. Trimming took 4 bases from V and 5 from J; bases not matched to a gene: 10. Germline V gene data show CDR1 as ENHRY and CDR2 as SYGVKD. CDR3 in amino acids: CAISVSAQGRTEAFF. The DNA for the CDR3 is TGTGCCATCAGTGTATCGGCACAGGGGCGGACTGAAGCTTTCTTT.

The chain is built from TRBV7-3 and TRBJ2-1, with D perhaps matching TRBD2 (6 bases). Trimming removed 5 bases from V and 1 base from J, with 12 bases in between. Looked up from germline, CDR1 is SGHTA and CDR2 is FQGTGA. CDR3 length: 15 residues. The CDR3 DNA reads as TGTGCCAGCAGCCGGGGGTCGGAATCCTACAATGAGCAGTTCTTC. Translation: CASSRGSESYNEQFF.

There are a few counts of this clone. This sample includes further DNA sequences coding for the same CDR3. CDR3 sequence reads: CASSVDGGGNQPQHF. The CDR3, as DNA: TGTGCCAGCAGCGTAGACGGGGGTGGCAATCAGCCCCAGCATTTT. The gene calls are TRBV9 and TRBJ1-5; a weak D match, TRBD1 (5 bases). The CDR3 has 15 amino acids. Trimming removed 0 bases at V and 2 bases at J, with 9 bases between. CDR1 and CDR2 from the germline V gene are SGDLS and YYNGEE.

DNA for the CDR3: TGCGCCAGTACATTCAACTCTGGAAACACCATATATTTT. Translation gives CASTFNSGNTIYF. The chain has TRBV5-1 and TRBJ1-3; D ambiguous. The CDR3 length is 13 residues. Germline CDR1 reads SGHRS; CDR2 reads YFSETQ. Trimming stripped 8 bases from V and 0 bases from J, with 9 bases between.

The chain links TRBV5-4 to TRBJ2-4; maybe TRBD2 (5 bases). The CDR3 contains 15 residues. The V and J ends lost 4 bases and 7 bases respectively, with 18 bases between them. Germline V gives CDR1 SGHNT, CDR2 YYREEE (reference sequence). The CDR3 bases are TGTGCCAGCAGCCCAGGACGAGCCTCTAGCAACATTCAGTACTTC. It translates to CASSPGRASSNIQYF.

A single count supports this clone. The sample carries other DNA sequences with the same CDR3. J is TRBJ2-7 and V is TRBV5-4, with 9 bases lining up with TRBD1. Germline V CDR1 and CDR2: SGHNT, YYREEE (reference sequence). The V gene end was trimmed by 4 bases and the J gene end by 4 bases; junction bases not matched to a gene: 6. The CDR3 runs to 14 residues. The CDR3 sequence is CASSTGQGPYEQYF. In DNA form, the CDR3 reads TGTGCCAGCAGCACGGGACAGGGACCGTACGAGCAGTACTTC.

The chain combines TRBV27 with TRBJ2-5, with a possible D match to TRBD1 (5 bases). V was trimmed by 4 bases and J by 3 bases, leaving 15 bases between them. CDR1 and CDR2 from the germline V gene are MNHEY and SMNVEV (reference sequence). CDR3 length: 15 amino acids. The CDR3 bases are TGTGCCAGCAGTTCCAGGGTCTCGGAAAAAGAGACCCAGTACTTC. Protein: CASSSRVSEKETQYF.

The J gene is TRBJ1-1, the V gene TRBV27; no definite D call. CDR3 length: 13 residues. V shed 2 bases and J shed 4 bases, with 8 bases lying between them. The germline V gene encodes CDR1 MNHEY and CDR2 SMNVEV (reference sequence). CDR3 loop: CASSLGRGTEAFF. DNA of the CDR3: TGTGCCAGCAGTTTAGGGCGGGGCACTGAAGCTTTCTTT.

V is TRBV5-1 and J is TRBJ2-1; TRBD2 matches 7 bases. Germline V CDR1 and CDR2: SGHRS, YFSETQ. CDR3 length: 14 residues. V dropped 6 bases and J dropped 9; count of bases not matched to a gene: 12. The CDR3 is CASTSLQRGIEQFF. DNA for the CDR3: TGCGCCAGCACTTCCCTCCAGCGGGGAATTGAGCAGTTCTTC.

The CDR3 DNA sequence: TGTGCCAGCAGCGATCCGGGACTCTCGTTATATGGCTACACCTTC. Translating it yields CASSDPGLSLYGYTF. The rearrangement links TRBV6-1 to TRBJ1-2; the D gene is possibly TRBD1 (5 bases). From germline, CDR1 is MNHNS and CDR2 SASEGT. V lost 6 bases to trimming and J lost 5 bases, with 19 bases between them. The CDR3 totals 15 residues.

This clone has a handful of counts. This chain links TRBV7-2 with TRBJ2-2; 13 positions agree with TRBD2. The CDR3 is made up of 18 amino acids. V was pared by 6 bases and J by 4 bases, with 11 bases of the junction left unmatched. Germline-derived CDR1 and CDR2 are SGHTA and FQGNSA. For the CDR3, the DNA is TGTGCCAGCAGTTTCGGGATACTAGCGGGGGGGCGCACCGGGGAGCTGTTTTTT. It encodes CASSFGILAGGRTGELFF.